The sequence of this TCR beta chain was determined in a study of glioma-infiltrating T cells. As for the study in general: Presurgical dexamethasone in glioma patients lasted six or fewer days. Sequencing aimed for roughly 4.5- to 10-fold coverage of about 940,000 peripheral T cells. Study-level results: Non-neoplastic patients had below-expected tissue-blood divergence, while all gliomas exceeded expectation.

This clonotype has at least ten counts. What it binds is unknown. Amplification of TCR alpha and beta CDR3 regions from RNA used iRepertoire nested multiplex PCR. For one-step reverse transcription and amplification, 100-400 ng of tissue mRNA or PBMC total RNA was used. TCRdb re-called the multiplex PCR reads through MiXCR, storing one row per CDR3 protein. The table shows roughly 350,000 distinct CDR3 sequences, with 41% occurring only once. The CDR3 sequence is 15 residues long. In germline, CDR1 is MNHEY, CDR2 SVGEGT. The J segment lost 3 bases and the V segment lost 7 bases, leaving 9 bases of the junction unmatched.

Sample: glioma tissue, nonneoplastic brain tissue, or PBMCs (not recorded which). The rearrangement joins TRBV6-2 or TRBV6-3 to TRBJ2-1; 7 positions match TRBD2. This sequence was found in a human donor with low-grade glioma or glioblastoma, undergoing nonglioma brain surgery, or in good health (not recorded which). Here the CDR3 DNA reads TGTGCCAGCAAAATAGCGGGCCTAGACTACAATGAGCAGTTCTTC. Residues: CASKIAGLDYNEQFF.